Detailed here is one TCR beta chain. Antigen unknown. Sequencing was performed with immunoSEQ multiplex PCR; in TCRdb, only in-frame clones are kept and a portion is missing. The sample has a few million clones, approximately 96% seen once; the top ten hold less than 0.15%. The CDR3 contains 13 residues. After removal of 2 bases from V and 5 bases from J, the junction contained 2 bases not matched to a gene. Looked up from germline, CDR1 is SNHLY and CDR2 is FYNNEI. The data belong to a study of shared clonotypes between healthy human individuals. Findings and limits, study-wide: Memory subsets generally showed lower estimated richness than naive subsets.

The source is a man younger than 35 in good health. Source material: naive CD4+ T cells sorted from blood. Subset indicated: CD45RA+ positively selected. The rearrangement uses TRBV2 and TRBJ2-7; 8 positions agree with TRBD1. CDR3 residues: CASSETGGDEQYF. The CDR3 bases are TGTGCCAGCAGTGAAACAGGGGGTGACGAGCAGTACTTC.